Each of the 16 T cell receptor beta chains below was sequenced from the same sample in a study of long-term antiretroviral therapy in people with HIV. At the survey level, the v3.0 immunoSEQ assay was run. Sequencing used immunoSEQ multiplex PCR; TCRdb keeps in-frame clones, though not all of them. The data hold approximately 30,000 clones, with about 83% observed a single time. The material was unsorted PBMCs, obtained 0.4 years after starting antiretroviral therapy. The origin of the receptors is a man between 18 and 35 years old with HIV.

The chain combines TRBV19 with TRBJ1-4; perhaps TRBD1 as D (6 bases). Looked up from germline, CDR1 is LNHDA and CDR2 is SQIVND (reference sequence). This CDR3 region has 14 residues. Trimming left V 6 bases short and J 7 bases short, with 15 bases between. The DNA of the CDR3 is TGTGCCAGTAGGAGGGCCACAGGGACTGAAAAACTGTTTTTT. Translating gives CASRRATGTEKLFF.

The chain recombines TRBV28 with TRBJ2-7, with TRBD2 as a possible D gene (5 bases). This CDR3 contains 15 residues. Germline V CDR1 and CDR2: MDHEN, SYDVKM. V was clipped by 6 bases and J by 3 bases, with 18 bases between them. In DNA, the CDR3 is TGTGCCAGCAGGCCAAGCGGCAGGACGATCTACGAGCAGTACTTC. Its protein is CASRPSGRTIYEQYF.

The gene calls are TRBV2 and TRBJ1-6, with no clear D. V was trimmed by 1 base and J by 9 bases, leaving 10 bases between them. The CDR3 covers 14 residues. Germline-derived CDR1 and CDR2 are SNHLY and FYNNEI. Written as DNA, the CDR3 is TGTGCCAGCAGTGAAGGGCCCAGCGGTTCACCCCTCCACTTT. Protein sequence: CASSEGPSGSPLHF.

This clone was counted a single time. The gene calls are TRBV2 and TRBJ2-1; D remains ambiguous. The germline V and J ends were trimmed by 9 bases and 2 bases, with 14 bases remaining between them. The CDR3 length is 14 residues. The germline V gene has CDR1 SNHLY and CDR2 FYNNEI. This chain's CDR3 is CASCTTNPYNEQFF. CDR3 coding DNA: TGTGCCAGTTGTACCACTAATCCCTACAATGAGCAGTTCTTC.

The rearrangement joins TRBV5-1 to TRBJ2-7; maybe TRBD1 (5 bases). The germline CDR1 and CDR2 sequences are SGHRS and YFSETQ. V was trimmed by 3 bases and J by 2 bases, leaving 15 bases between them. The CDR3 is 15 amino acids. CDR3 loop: CASSWARGATYEQYF. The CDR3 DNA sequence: TGCGCCAGCAGCTGGGCGCGTGGGGCAACCTACGAGCAGTACTTC.

The CDR3 DNA is TGTGCCAGCAGCGTAGGTGGCCTGTCTTCAAATCAGCCCCAGCATTTT. It translates to CASSVGGLSSNQPQHF. The J gene is TRBJ1-5, the V gene TRBV9; D gene uncertain. Germline values: CDR1 SGDLS, CDR2 YYNGEE. The length of the CDR3 is 16 residues. Trimming cost V 0 bases and J 4 bases, with 14 bases left between them.

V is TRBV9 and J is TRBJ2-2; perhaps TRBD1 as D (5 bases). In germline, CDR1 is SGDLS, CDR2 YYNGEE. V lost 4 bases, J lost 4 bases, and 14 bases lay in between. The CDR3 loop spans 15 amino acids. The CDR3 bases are TGTGCCAGCAGCACAAAACCAGGGATCACCGGGGAGCTGTTTTTT. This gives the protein CASSTKPGITGELFF.

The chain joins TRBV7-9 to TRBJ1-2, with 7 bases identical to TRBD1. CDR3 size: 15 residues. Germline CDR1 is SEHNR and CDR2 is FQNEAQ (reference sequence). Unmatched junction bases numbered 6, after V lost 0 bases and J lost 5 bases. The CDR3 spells CASSLAVAGGYGYTF. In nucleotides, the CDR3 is TGTGCCAGCAGCTTAGCGGTGGCAGGGGGTTATGGCTACACCTTC.

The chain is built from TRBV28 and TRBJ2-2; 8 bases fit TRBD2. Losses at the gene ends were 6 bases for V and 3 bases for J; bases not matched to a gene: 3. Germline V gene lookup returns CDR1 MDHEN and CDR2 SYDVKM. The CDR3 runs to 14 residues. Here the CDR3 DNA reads TGTGCCAGCAGAGCGGGGGCGTACACCGGGGAGCTGTTTTTT. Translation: CASRAGAYTGELFF.

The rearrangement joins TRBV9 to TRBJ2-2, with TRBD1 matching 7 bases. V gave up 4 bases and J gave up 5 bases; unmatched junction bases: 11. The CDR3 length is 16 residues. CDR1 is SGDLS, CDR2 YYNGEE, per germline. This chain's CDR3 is CASSPRASGGTGELFF. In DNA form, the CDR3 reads TGTGCCAGCAGCCCCCGGGCGTCAGGGGGAACCGGGGAGCTGTTTTTT.

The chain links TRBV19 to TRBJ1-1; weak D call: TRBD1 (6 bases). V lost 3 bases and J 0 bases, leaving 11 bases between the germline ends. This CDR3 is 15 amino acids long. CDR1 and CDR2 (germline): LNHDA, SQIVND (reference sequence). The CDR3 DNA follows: TGTGCCAGTAGTATTTGGGGGGCGTTGAACACTGAAGCTTTCTTT. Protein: CASSIWGALNTEAFF. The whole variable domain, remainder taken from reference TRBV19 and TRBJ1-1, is DGGITQSPKYLFRKEGQNVTLSCEQNLNHDAMYWYRQDPGQGLRLIYYSQIVNDFQKGDIAEGYSVSREKKESFPLTVTSAQKNPTAFYLCASSIWGALNTEAFFGQGTRLTVV.

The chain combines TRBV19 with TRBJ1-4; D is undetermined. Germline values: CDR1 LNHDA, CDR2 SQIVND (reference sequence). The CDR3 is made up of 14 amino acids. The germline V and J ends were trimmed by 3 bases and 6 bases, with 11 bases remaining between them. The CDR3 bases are TGTGCCAGTAGTATCCGGGGATATGATGAAAAACTGTTTTTT. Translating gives CASSIRGYDEKLFF. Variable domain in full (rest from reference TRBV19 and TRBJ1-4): DGGITQSPKYLFRKEGQNVTLSCEQNLNHDAMYWYRQDPGQGLRLIYYSQIVNDFQKGDIAEGYSVSREKKESFPLTVTSAQKNPTAFYLCASSIRGYDEKLFFGSGTQLSVL.

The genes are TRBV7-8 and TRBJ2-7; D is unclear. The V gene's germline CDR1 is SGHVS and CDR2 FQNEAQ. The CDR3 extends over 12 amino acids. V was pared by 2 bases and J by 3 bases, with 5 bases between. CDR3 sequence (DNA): TGTGCCAGCAGCTTAACTGACTACGAGCAGTACTTC. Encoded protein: CASSLTDYEQYF.

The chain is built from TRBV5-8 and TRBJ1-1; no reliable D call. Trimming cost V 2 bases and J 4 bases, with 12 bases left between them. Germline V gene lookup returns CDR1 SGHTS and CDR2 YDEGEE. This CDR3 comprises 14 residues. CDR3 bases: TGTGCCAGCAGCTTAGAAGGAGTGGCCACTGAAGCTTTCTTT. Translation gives CASSLEGVATEAFF.

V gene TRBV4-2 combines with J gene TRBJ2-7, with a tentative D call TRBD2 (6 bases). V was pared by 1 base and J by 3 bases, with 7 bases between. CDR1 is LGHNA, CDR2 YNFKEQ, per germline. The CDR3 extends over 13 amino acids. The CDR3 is CASSQGGVYEQYF. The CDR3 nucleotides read TGTGCCAGCAGCCAAGGCGGGGTCTACGAGCAGTACTTC.

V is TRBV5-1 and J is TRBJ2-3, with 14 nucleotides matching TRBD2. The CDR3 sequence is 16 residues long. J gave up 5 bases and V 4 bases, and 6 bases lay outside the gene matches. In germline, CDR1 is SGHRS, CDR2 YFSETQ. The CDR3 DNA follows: TGCGCCAGCAGCACAGGACTAGCGGGGGGCGTAGATACGCAGTATTTT. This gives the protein CASSTGLAGGVDTQYF.